This T cell receptor (beta chain) was obtained from a study of long-term antiretroviral therapy in people with HIV. The CDR3 runs 15 residues. CDR1 is GTSNPN and CDR2 is SVGIG in the germline V gene (reference sequence). Trimming pared 3 bases from V and 6 bases from J, leaving 18 bases between. Survey-level resolution applied to immunoSEQ assay v3.0. Data came from immunoSEQ multiplex PCR; TCRdb stores just in-frame clones and leaves some out. The data show approximately 33,000 clones, 70% to 90% seen once. The chain recombines TRBV30 with TRBJ2-1; perhaps TRBD2 as D (6 bases). The sample here was unsorted PBMCs, taken 0.8 years before starting antiretroviral therapy. This receptor was obtained from a man between 18 and 35 years old with HIV. CDR3 protein: CAWSPLGTFPNEQFF. CDR3 DNA sequence: TGTGCCTGGAGCCCCCTAGGGACTTTCCCCAATGAGCAGTTCTTC.